These T cell receptor beta chains were read from a single sample in a study of CD8+ T cells in alopecia areata. Libraries were prepared by immunoSEQ multiplex PCR; TCRdb keeps only in-frame clonotypes and omits some of them. This sample carries 100,000 to 150,000 clones, around 61% of them seen once, and the ten largest clones take approximately 3%. The sequencing input was CD4+ T cells sorted from blood. These receptors were taken from a human donor in good health. Both conserved end residues are part of each CDR3. The order of the fields is V gene, CDR3 protein.

V gene: TRBV27; CDR3 protein: CASSLLGVTGELFF
V gene: TRBV30; CDR3 protein: CAWSEGSSNQPQHF
V gene: TRBV29-1; CDR3 protein: CSVEEGFTGELFF
V gene: TRBV5-6; CDR3 protein: CASSLPPERRETQYF
V gene: TRBV19; CDR3 protein: CASMGRNGYTF
V gene: TRBV15; CDR3 protein: CATSINSDDEQYF
V gene: TRBV5-1; CDR3 protein: CASSLGPGVQETQYF
V gene: TRBV6-6; CDR3 protein: CASSVRDSNQPQHF
V gene: TRBV13; CDR3 protein: CASSSRVNTGELFF
V gene: TRBV19; CDR3 protein: CASSLDRTQYF
V gene: TRBV30; CDR3 protein: CAWIPGSGGYYGYTF
V gene: TRBV29-1; CDR3 protein: CSVEGWQGSNTEAFF
V gene: TRBV25-1; CDR3 protein: CASSGDYGYTF
V gene: TRBV4-1; CDR3 protein: CASSQEPFDEQYF
V gene: TRBV4-2; CDR3 protein: CASSPRREGEKLFF
V gene: TRBV15; CDR3 protein: CATSMGLSYEQYF
V gene: TRBV5-6; CDR3 protein: CAVFRDRPKSVLFF
V gene: TRBV28; CDR3 protein: CASSPYRVPYEQYF
V gene: TRBV18; CDR3 protein: CASSPSSPANTGELFF
V gene: TRBV30; CDR3 protein: CAWKLDRGGNQPQHF
V gene: TRBV5-1; CDR3 protein: CASKTMTTSYEQYF